A selection of T cell receptor beta chains follows, all from one sample in a study of OX40 agonist ivuxolimab in advanced cancers. The protocol was immunoSEQ multiplex PCR, while the TCRdb copy is restricted to in-frame clones and leaves out a portion. This sample has tens of thousands of clones, with about 83% found just once. The sequencing here drew on CD4+ or CD8+ T cells sorted from blood, taken in a trial of the OX40 agonist ivuxolimab. These receptors were taken from an adult with an advanced solid tumor such as melanoma, head and neck, liver or kidney cancer. The CDR3 runs from the conserved cysteine through the conserved F or W. The order of the fields is J gene, V gene, clone size, D gene, CDR3 DNA, CDR3 protein. The D gene is left open where the match is weak. For some rows the clone size is stated as once, few or many, or as a class when expanded; others skip it.

TRBJ1-2 TRBV6-5 . . TGTGCCAGCAGGAATGCGGGTTCTAACTATGGCTACACCTTC CASRNAGSNYGYTF
TRBJ2-1 TRBV4-1 . TRBD2 TGCGCCAGCAGCCAGCGGGAGGGCCGCTACAATGAGCAGTTCTTC CASSQREGRYNEQFF
TRBJ1-2 TRBV5-1 . . TGCGCCAGCAGCTTGACTCAGGGGTTCTATGGCTACACCTTC CASSLTQGFYGYTF
TRBJ2-7 TRBV4-2 . . TGTGCCAGCAGCCAAGAGAAGGCGGGATTGGCCTCCTACGAGCAGTACTTC CASSQEKAGLASYEQYF
TRBJ2-5 TRBV5-1 . TRBD1 TGCGCCAGCAGCTGGGCCGGGACAGGGGGCGAGACCCAGTACTTC CASSWAGTGGETQYF
TRBJ2-7 TRBV7-8 medium-sized . TGTGCCAGCAGCGTAGGACGGGTCGTCTACGAGCAGTACTTC CASSVGRVVYEQYF
TRBJ1-2 TRBV2 few TRBD1 TGTGCCAGCAGTCCAGACAGGGTGAGGGGCTACACCTTC CASSPDRVRGYTF
TRBJ2-5 TRBV28 . . TGTGCCAGCAGTTACAGACATCTCTTTGAAGAGACCCAGTACTTC CASSYRHLFEETQYF
TRBJ2-7 TRBV6-5 . TRBD2 TGTGCCAGCAGTTATCGGGGGGACGAGCAGTACTTC CASSYRGDEQYF
TRBJ2-1 TRBV7-9 . . TGTGCCAGCAGCTTCGGCGGGGACAACAATGAGCAGTTCTTC CASSFGGDNNEQFF
TRBJ1-2 TRBV7-6 . . TGTGCCAGCAGCCCAAGCGAGGGGATCGGCTACACCTTC CASSPSEGIGYTF
TRBJ2-6 TRBV19 . . TGTGCCAGTAGTTCACGGCCCTCTGGGGCCAACGTCCTGACTTTC CASSSRPSGANVLTF